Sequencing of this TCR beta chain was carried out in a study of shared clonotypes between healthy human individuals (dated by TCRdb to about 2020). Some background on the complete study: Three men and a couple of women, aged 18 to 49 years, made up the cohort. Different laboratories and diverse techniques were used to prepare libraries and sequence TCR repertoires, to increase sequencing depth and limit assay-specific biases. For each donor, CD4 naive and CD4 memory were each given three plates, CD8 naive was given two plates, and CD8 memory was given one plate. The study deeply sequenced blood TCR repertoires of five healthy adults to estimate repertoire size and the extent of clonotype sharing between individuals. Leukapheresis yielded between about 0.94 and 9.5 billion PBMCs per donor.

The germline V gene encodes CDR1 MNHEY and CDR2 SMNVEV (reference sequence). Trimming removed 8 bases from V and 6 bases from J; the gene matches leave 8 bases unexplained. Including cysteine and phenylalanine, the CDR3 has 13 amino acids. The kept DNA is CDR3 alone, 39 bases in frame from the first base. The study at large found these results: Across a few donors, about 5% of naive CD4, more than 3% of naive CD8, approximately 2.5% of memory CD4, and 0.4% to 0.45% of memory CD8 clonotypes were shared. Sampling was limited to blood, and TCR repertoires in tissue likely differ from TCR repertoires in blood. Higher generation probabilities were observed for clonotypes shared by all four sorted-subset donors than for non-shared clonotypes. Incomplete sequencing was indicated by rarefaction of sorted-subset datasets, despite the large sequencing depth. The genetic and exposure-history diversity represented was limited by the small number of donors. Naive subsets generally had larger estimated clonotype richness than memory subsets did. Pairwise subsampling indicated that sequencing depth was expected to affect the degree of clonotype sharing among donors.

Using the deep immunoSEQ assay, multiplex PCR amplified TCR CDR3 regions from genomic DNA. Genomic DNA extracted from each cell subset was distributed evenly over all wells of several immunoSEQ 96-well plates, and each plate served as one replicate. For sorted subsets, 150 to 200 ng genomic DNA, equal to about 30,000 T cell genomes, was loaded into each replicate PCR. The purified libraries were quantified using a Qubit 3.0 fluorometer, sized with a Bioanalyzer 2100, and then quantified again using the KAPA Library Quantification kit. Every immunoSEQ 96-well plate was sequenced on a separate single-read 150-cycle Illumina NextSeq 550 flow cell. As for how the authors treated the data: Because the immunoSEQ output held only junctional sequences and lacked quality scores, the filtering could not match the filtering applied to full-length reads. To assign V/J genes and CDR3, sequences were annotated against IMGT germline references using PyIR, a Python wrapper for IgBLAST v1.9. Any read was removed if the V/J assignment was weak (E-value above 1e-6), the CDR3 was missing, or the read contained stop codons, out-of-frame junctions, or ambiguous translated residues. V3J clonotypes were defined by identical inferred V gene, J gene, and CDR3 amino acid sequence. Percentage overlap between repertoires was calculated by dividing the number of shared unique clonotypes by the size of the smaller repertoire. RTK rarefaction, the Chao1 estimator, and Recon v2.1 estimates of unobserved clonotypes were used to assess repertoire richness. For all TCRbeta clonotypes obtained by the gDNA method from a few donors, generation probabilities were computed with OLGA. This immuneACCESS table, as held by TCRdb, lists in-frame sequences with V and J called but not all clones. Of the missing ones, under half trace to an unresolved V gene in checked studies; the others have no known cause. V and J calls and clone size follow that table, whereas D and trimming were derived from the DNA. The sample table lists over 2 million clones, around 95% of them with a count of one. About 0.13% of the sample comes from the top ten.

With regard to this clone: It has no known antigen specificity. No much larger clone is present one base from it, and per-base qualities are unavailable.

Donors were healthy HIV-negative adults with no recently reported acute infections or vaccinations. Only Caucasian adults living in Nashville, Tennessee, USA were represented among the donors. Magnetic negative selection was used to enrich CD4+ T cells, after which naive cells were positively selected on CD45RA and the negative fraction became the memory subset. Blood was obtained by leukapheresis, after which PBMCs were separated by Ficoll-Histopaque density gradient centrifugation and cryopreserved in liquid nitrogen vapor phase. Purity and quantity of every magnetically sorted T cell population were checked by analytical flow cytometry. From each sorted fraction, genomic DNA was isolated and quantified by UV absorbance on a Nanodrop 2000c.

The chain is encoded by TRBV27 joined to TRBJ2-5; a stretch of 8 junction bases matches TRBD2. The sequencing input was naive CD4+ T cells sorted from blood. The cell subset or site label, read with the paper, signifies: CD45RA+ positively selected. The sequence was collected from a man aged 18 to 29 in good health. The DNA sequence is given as TGTGCCAGCTCGGATGGCGGGAGGCAGACCCAGTACTTC. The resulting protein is CASSDGGRQTQYF.